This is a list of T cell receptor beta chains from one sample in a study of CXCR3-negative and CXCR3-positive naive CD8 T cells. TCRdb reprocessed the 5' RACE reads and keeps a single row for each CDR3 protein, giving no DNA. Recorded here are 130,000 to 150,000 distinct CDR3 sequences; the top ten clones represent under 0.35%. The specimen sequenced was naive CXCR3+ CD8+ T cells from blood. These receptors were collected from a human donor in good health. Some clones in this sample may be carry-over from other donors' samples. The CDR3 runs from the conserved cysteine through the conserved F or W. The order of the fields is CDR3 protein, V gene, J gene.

CSVEEPDSGANVPTF,TRBV29-1,TRBJ2-6
CASSEPHMSSYNEQFF,TRBV10-2,TRBJ2-1
CASSAGTAEMNTEAFF,TRBV7-9,TRBJ1-1
CSAWRRQETQYF,TRBV20-1,TRBJ2-5
CASSPQRSNNEQFF,TRBV4-3,TRBJ2-1
CDSSHPPKLHEQFF,TRBV6-2/TRBV6-3,TRBJ2-1
CASSLDWGDLNIQYF,TRBV5-1,TRBJ2-4
CASSESRTGGGASGANVLTF,TRBV10-1,TRBJ2-6
CASSLEPSGTIAYEQYF,TRBV5-1,TRBJ2-7
CSVAPTGLGDDTQYF,TRBV29-1,TRBJ2-3
CASRPRTAYEQYF,TRBV12-3/TRBV12-4,TRBJ2-7
CSARSSLEAHGYTF,TRBV20-1,TRBJ1-2
CASSFASGSDEQFF,TRBV6-4,TRBJ2-1
CASSPEISYEQYF,TRBV7-9,TRBJ2-7
CASSLRTGLNTEAFF,TRBV14,TRBJ1-1
CASSFGTAGEQFF,TRBV7-3,TRBJ2-1
CASSQSSGANVLTF,TRBV6-2/TRBV6-3,TRBJ2-6
CAWSVGGQETQYF,TRBV30,TRBJ2-5
CASSQGLAGVEKTQYF,TRBV3-1,TRBJ2-5
CASSQGGGEIGEQYF,TRBV4-3,TRBJ2-7
CASSIGTGVNTEAFF,TRBV7-9,TRBJ1-1
CASSHPGRGGETQYF,TRBV12-3/TRBV12-4,TRBJ2-5
CASSLGEGGISGAIVLTF,TRBV11-2,TRBJ2-6
CASSQDEWAGENSPLHF,TRBV3-1,TRBJ1-6
CASSFDWIGDTQYF,TRBV5-5,TRBJ2-3
CASSFAWADTQYF,TRBV7-2,TRBJ2-3
CASSEGQGAPYEQYF,TRBV9,TRBJ2-7
CSPELPPGLADAYNEQFF,TRBV29-1,TRBJ2-1
CASSVLAGSSYEQYF,TRBV7-2,TRBJ2-7
CSVEGVGTSGYNEQFF,TRBV29-1,TRBJ2-1
CASSPEMNTEAFF,TRBV5-1,TRBJ1-1
CASAGEENIQYF,TRBV5-4,TRBJ2-4
CASSPTRASYNEQFF,TRBV6-4,TRBJ2-1
CASTSVPYNEQFF,TRBV12-3/TRBV12-4,TRBJ2-1
CASSLETGFTKAFF,TRBV7-6,TRBJ1-1
CASRTGGLYNEQFF,TRBV2,TRBJ2-1
CASTSGGLSSYEQYF,TRBV2,TRBJ2-7
CASSQGDRGHEKLFF,TRBV23-1,TRBJ1-4